This T cell receptor (beta chain) was captured by sequencing in a study of blood T cells in healthy people across ages. Alongside a J-beta primer mix, a sample-barcoded 5' primer served in a second PCR lasting about 7 to 12 cycles. A single record per CDR3 protein comes from TCRdb applying MiXCR to the 5' RACE reads. The sample holds 700,000 to 900,000 distinct CDR3 sequences, approximately 55% seen once. Study results and caveats: Diversity was estimated from one million T cells, and these estimates were considered underestimates. The long-lived group displayed more naive CD4+ cells, plus higher diversity, than the aged donors did.

In regard to this clonotype: What it binds is not known.

The V gene end was trimmed by 4 bases and the J gene end by 0 bases; junction bases not matched to a gene: 5. The CDR3 has 16 residues. Germline CDR1 reads KGHDR; CDR2 reads SFDVKD. This receptor was taken from a man older than 75 in good health. This chain uses TRBV24-1 with TRBJ2-3; 8 bases are a match to TRBD1. The sequenced material came from blood. CDR3 sequence (DNA): TGTGCCACCAGTGACACAGGGACAGGTAGCACAGATACGCAGTATTTT. Translated: CATSDTGTGSTDTQYF.